The T cell receptor beta chain described here comes from a study of blood T cell repertoires in COVID-19. Sequenced by immunoSEQ multiplex PCR; TCRdb stores in-frame clones only, minus some. Seen here are around 450,000 clones, about nine tenths observed once, and the top ten hold 0.7%. The CDR3 is 13 amino acids. Per the germline V gene, CDR1 is LNHDA and CDR2 is SQIVND (reference sequence). Trimming pared 7 bases from V and 8 bases from J, leaving 17 bases between. The sequencing input was PBMCs or T cells enriched from blood (not recorded which). The chain couples TRBV19 to TRBJ1-2; possible D gene TRBD1, 5 bases. The clonotype was recovered from a woman between 18 and 30 years old who had recovered from COVID-19. The CDR3 reads CASKLYRGEGYTF. For the CDR3, the DNA is TGTGCCAGTAAATTATATCGGGGGGAAGGCTACACCTTC.